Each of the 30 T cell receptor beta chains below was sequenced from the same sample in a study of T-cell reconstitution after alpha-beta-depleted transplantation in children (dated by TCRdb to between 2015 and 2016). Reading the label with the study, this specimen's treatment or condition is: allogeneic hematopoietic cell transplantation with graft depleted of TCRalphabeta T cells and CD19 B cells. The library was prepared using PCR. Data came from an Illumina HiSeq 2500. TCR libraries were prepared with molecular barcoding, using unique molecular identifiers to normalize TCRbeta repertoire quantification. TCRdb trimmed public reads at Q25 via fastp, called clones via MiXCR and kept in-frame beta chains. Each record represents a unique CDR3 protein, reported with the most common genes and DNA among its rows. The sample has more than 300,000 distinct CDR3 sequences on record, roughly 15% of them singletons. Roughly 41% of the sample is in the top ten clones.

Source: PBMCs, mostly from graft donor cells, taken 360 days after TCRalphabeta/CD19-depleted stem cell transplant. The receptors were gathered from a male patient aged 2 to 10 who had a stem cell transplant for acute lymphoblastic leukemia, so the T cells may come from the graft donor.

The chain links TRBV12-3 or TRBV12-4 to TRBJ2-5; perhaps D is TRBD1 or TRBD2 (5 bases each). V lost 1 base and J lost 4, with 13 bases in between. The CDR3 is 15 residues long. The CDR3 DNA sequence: TGTGCCAGCAGTTTAGGAGGGGCGGTCGTAGAGACCCAGTACTTC. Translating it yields CASSLGGAVVETQYF.

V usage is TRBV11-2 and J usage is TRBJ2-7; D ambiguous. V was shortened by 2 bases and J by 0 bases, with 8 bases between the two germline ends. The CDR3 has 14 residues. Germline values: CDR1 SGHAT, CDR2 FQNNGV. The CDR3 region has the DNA TGTGCCAGCAGCTTATTTCACACCTCCTACGAGCAGTACTTC. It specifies CASSLFHTSYEQYF.

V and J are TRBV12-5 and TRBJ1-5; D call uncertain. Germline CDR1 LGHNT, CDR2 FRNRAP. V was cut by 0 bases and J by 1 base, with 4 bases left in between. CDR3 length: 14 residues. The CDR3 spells CASGLVRSNQPQHF. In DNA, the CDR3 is TGTGCTAGTGGTTTGGTCCGCAGCAATCAGCCCCAGCATTTT.

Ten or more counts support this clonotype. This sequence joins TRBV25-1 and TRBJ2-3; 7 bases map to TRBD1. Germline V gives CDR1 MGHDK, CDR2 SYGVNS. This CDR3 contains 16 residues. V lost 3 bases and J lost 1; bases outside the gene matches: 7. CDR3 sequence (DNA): TGTGCCAGCAGTGAGGGACAGAGGCTCCGCACAGATACGCAGTATTTT. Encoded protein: CASSEGQRLRTDTQYF.

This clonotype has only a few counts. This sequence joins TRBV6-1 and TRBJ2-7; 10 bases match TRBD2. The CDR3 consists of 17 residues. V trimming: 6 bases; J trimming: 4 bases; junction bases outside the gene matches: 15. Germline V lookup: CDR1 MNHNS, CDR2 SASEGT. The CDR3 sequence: CASRKNQKLAGFYEQYF. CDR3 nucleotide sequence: TGTGCCAGCAGGAAAAATCAAAAACTAGCGGGATTTTACGAGCAGTACTTC.

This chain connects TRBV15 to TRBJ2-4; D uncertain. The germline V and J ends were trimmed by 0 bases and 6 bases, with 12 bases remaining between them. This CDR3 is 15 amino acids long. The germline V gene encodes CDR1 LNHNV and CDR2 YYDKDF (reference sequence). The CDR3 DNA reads TGTGCCACCAGCAGAGATCTCGGTAGATTAAACATTCAGTACTTC. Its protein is CATSRDLGRLNIQYF.

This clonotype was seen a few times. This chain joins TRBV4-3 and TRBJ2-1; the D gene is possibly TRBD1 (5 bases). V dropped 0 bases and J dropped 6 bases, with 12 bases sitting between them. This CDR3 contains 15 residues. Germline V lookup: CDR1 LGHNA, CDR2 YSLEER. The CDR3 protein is CASSQDARVSNEQFF. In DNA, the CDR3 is TGCGCCAGCAGCCAAGATGCCAGGGTCAGCAATGAGCAGTTCTTC.

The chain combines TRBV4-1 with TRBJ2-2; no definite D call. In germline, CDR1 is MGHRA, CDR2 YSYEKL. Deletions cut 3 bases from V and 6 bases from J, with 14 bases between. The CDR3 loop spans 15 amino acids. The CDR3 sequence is CASSHLDPGAGELFF. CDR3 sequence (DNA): TGCGCCAGCAGCCACCTGGACCCGGGTGCCGGGGAGCTGTTTTTT.

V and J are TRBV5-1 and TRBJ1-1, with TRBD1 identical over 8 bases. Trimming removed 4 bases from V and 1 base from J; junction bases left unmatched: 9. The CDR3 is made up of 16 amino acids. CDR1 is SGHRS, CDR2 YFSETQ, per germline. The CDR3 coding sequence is TGCGCCAGCAGCCCGACGACCGGGACAGGGAACACTGAAGCTTTCTTT. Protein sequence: CASSPTTGTGNTEAFF.

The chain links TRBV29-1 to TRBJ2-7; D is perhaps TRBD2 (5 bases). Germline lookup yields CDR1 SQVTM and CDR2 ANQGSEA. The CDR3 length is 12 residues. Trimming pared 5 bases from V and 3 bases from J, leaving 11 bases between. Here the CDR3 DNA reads TGCAGCGTTAGCCGCGGGCTCTACGAGCAGTACTTC. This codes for CSVSRGLYEQYF.

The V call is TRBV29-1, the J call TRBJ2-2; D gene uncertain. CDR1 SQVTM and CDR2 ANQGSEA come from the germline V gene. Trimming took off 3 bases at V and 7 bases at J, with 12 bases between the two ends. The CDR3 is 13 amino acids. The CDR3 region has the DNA TGCAGCGTTGATTCCCCCGTGGGCGGGGAGCTGTTTTTT. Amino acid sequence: CSVDSPVGGELFF.

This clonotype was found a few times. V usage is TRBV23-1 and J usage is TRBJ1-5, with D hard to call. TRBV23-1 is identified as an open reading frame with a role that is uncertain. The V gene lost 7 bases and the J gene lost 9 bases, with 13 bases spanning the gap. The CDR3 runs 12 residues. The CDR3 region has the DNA TGCGCCAGCAAGTGGATTCTTTGGCCCCAGCATTTT. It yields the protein CASKWILWPQHF.

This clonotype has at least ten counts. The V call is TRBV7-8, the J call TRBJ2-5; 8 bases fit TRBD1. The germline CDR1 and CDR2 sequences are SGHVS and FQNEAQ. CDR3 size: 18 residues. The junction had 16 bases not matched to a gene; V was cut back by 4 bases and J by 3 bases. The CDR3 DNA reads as TGTGCCAGCAGCTCAGTTCGTCGCCGGACAGGGTTTGAAGAGACCCAGTACTTC. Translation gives CASSSVRRRTGFEETQYF.

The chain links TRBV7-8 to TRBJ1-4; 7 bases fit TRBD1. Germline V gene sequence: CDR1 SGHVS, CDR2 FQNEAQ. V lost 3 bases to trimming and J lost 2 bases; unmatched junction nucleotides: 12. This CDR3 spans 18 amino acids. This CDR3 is CASSLTGTLIRTNEKLFF. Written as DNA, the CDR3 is TGTGCCAGCAGCTTGACAGGGACATTGATACGGACTAATGAAAAACTGTTTTTT.

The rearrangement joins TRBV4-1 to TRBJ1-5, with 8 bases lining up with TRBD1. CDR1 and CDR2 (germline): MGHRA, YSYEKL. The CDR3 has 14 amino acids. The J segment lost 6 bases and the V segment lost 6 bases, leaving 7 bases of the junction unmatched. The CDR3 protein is CASSQTGAGQPQHF. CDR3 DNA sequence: TGCGCCAGCAGTCAGACAGGGGCGGGTCAGCCCCAGCATTTT.

CDR3 DNA sequence: TGTGCCAGCAAAAAACGACCGGGACTAGGCAATGAGCAGTTCTTC. Translation gives CASKKRPGLGNEQFF. This rearrangement joins TRBV2 to TRBJ2-1; TRBD2 matches 8 bases. The CDR3 extends over 15 amino acids. V shed 7 bases, J shed 6 bases, and the junction held 11 bases outside the gene matches. CDR1 is SNHLY and CDR2 is FYNNEI in the germline V gene.

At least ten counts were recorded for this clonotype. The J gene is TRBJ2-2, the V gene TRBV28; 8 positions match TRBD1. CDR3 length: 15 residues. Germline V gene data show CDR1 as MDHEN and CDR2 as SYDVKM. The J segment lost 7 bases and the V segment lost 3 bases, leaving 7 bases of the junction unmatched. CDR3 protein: CASSFPRGRHGELFF. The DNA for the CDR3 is TGTGCCAGCAGTTTCCCCAGGGGGCGCCACGGGGAGCTGTTTTTT.

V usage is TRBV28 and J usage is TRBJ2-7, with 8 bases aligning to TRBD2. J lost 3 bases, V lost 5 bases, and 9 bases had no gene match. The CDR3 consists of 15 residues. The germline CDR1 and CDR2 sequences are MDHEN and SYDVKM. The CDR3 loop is CASSGRTSHNYEQYF. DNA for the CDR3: TGTGCCAGCAGTGGACGGACTAGCCATAACTACGAGCAGTACTTC.

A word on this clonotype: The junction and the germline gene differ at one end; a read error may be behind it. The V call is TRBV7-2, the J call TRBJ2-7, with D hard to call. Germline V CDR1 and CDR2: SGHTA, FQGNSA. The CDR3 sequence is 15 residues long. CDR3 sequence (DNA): TGTGCCAGCAGCCCCCCGACACCCGGCGGACGAATCCCCACCTTC. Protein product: CASSPPTPGGRIPTF.

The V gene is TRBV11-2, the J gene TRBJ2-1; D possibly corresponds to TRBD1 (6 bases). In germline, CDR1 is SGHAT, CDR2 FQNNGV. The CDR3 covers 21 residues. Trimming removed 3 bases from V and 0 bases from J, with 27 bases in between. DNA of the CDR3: TGTGCCAGCAGCTTGAGGTCTTACAGGGAATTCCTTTCGAGCTCCTACAATGAGCAGTTCTTC. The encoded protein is CASSLRSYREFLSSSYNEQFF.

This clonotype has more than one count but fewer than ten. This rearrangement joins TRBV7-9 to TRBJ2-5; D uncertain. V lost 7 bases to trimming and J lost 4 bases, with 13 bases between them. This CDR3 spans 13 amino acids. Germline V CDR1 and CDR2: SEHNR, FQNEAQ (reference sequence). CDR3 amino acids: CASTLGPRETQYF. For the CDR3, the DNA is TGTGCCAGCACTCTTGGCCCGAGAGAGACCCAGTACTTC.

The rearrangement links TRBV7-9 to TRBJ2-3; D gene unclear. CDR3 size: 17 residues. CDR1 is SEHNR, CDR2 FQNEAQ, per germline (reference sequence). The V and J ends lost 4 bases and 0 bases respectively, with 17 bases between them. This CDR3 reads CASSSLSQFMSTDTQYF. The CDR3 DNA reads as TGTGCCAGCAGCTCCCTAAGTCAGTTTATGAGCACAGATACGCAGTATTTT.

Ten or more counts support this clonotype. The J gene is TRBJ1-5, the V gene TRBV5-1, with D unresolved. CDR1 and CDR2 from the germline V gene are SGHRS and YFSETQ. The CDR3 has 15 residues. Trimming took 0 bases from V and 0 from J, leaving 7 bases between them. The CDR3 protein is CASSLGGNSNQPQHF. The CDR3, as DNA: TGCGCCAGCAGCTTGGGGGGAAATAGCAATCAGCCCCAGCATTTT. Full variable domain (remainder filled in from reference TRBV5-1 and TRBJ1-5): KAGVTQTPRYLIKTRGQQVTLSCSPISGHRSVSWYQQTPGQGLQFLFEYFSETQRNKGNFPGRFSGRQFSNSRSEMNVSTLELGDSALYLCASSLGGNSNQPQHFGDGTRLSIL.

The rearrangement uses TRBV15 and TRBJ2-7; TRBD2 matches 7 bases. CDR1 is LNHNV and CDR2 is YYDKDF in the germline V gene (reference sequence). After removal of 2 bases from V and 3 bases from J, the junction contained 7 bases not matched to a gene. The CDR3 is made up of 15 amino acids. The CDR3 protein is CATSRMMGGYYEQYF. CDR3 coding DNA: TGTGCCACCAGCAGAATGATGGGGGGGTACTACGAGCAGTACTTC. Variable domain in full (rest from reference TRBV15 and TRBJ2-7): DAMVIQNPRYQVTQFGKPVTLSCSQTLNHNVMYWYQQKSSQAPKLLFHYYDKDFNNEADTPDNFQSRRPNTSFCFLDIRSPGLGDTAMYLCATSRMMGGYYEQYFGPGTRLTVT.

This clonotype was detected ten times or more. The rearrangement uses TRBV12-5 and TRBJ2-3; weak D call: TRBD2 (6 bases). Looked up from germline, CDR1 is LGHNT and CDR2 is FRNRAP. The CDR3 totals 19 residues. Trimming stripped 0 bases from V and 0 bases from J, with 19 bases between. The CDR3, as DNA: TGTGCTAGTGGTTTGGTCCCCCTTGGAGGGTTGACTAGCACAGATACGCAGTATTTT. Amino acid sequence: CASGLVPLGGLTSTDTQYF.

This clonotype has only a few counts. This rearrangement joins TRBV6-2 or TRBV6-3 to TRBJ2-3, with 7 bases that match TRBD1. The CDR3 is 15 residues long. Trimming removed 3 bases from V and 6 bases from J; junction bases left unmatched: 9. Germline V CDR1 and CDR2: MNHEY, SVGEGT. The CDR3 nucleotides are TGTGCCAGCAGTTATCAGGGGGAAGAGTGGGATACGCAGTATTTT. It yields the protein CASSYQGEEWDTQYF.

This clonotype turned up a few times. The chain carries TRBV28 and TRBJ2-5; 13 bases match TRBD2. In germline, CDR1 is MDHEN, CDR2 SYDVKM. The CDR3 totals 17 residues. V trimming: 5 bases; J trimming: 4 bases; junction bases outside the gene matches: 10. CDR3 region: CASSDFPRTSGRETQYF. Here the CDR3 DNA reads TGTGCCAGCAGTGACTTTCCGAGGACTAGCGGGAGAGAGACCCAGTACTTC.

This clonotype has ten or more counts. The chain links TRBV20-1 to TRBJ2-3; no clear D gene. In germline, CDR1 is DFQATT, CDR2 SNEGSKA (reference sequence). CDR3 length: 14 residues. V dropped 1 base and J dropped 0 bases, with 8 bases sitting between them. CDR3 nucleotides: TGCAGTGCTAGAGGGGATACTAGCACAGATACGCAGTATTTT. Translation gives CSARGDTSTDTQYF.

The CDR3 DNA reads TGCGCCAGCAGCCAAGACAGCGTGTGGGGGACTAGCGGGAGGAGTCGTTCCTACGAGCAGTACTTC. Protein: CASSQDSVWGTSGRSRSYEQYF. V and J are TRBV4-1 and TRBJ2-7, with 15 bases matching TRBD2. This CDR3 region has 22 residues. Germline CDR1 reads MGHRA; CDR2 reads YSYEKL. Trimming at V came to 0 bases and at J to 1 base, leaving 16 bases not matched to a gene.

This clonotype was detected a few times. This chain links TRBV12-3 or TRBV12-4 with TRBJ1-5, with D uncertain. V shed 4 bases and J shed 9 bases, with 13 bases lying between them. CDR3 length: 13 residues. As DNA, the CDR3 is TGTGCCAGCAGTTCGGACCACTCCCGGCCCCAGCATTTT. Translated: CASSSDHSRPQHF.